The 2 T cell receptor beta chains below were found in one sample sequenced in a study of neoadjuvant nivolumab and ipilimumab in lung cancer. Sequencing was performed with immunoSEQ multiplex PCR; in TCRdb, only in-frame clones are kept and a portion is missing. The sample comprises about 10,000 clones, 81% of which are singletons, and roughly 3.7% rests with the top ten. The source material was peripheral blood, sampled before neoadjuvant nivolumab, alone or with ipilimumab. The receptors shown here come from an adult with non-small cell lung cancer.

This clone occurred a few times. The rearrangement joins TRBV4-1 to TRBJ2-7; D may be TRBD1 (5 bases). The CDR3 extends over 17 amino acids. V dropped 1 base and J dropped 7 bases, with 23 bases sitting between them. The germline V gene has CDR1 MGHRA and CDR2 YSYEKL. CDR3 nucleotides: TGCGCCAGCAGCCAAGTCCCTCCTCTAGAAGCCCCAGGGGAGCAGTACTTC. It encodes CASSQVPPLEAPGEQYF.

The chain couples TRBV6-5 to TRBJ2-7; either TRBD1 or TRBD2 may supply D (6 bases each). In germline, CDR1 is MNHEY, CDR2 SVGAGI. Trimming cost V 6 bases and J 1 base, with 16 bases left between them. This CDR3 contains 15 residues. CDR3 DNA sequence: TGTGCCAGCAGGCTGAGGTGGAGGGGGTCCTACGAGCAGTACTTC. Its translation is CASRLRWRGSYEQYF.